One sample yielded the 23 T cell receptor beta chains listed below, sequenced in a study of blood T cell repertoires in COVID-19. Libraries were prepared by immunoSEQ multiplex PCR; TCRdb keeps only in-frame clonotypes and omits some of them. The table includes fewer than 400,000 clones, 80% to 90% detected once. Sequences were obtained from PBMCs or T cells enriched from blood (not recorded which). All receptors derive from a woman aged 50 to 65 who had recovered from COVID-19.

The J gene is TRBJ1-5, the V gene TRBV7-8; TRBD1 is a possible D gene (6 bases). CDR1 SGHVS and CDR2 FQNEAQ come from the germline V gene. The CDR3 runs 14 residues. Trimming shortened V by 7 bases and J by 5 bases, and 15 bases separated the two germline ends. CDR3 nucleotides: TGTGCCAGCAAAGGAACAGGGTTCGATCAGCCCCAGCATTTT. Its protein is CASKGTGFDQPQHF. Full variable domain (rest looked up from reference TRBV7-8 and TRBJ1-5): GAGVSQSPRYKVAKRGQDVALRCDPISGHVSLFWYQQALGQGPEFLTYFQNEAQLDKSGLPSDRFFAERPEGSVSTLKIQRTQQEDSAVYLCASKGTGFDQPQHFGDGTRLSIL.

The genes are TRBV7-8 and TRBJ1-2; 9 nucleotides match TRBD1. The CDR3 loop spans 15 amino acids. J was trimmed by 3 bases and V by 5 bases; bases with no gene match: 7. Per the germline V gene, CDR1 is SGHVS and CDR2 is FQNEAQ. The CDR3 here is CASSIAWTGDYGYTF. DNA of the CDR3: TGTGCCAGCAGCATCGCCTGGACAGGGGACTATGGCTACACCTTC.

The chain combines TRBV4-2 with TRBJ2-3; 10 bases are a match to TRBD2. Looked up from germline, CDR1 is LGHNA and CDR2 is YNFKEQ. There are 16 residues in the CDR3. After removal of 4 bases from V and 2 bases from J, the junction contained 6 bases not matched to a gene. DNA of the CDR3: TGTGCCAGCAGCCGCACAGCGGGGGGGCCCACAGATACGCAGTATTTT. As protein: CASSRTAGGPTDTQYF.

The gene calls are TRBV2 and TRBJ1-4; D gene uncertain. CDR1 and CDR2 from the germline V gene are SNHLY and FYNNEI. This CDR3 is built from 15 residues. V shed 6 bases and J shed 11 bases, with 22 bases lying between them. In DNA, the CDR3 is TGTGCCAGCAGCGCGCGGGAAACGGCACTTCGGAAACTGTTTTTT. It translates to CASSARETALRKLFF.

The genes are TRBV13 and TRBJ1-3, with D unclear. Looked up from germline, CDR1 is PRHDT and CDR2 is FYEKMQ (reference sequence). CDR3 size: 13 residues. The ends were cut back, 5 bases at V and 2 bases at J, with 7 bases in the middle. CDR3 loop: CASSPETGNTIYF. In nucleotides, the CDR3 is TGTGCCAGCAGCCCTGAGACTGGAAACACCATATATTTT.

The rearrangement uses TRBV7-9 and TRBJ2-1; D gene unclear. Germline V gene data show CDR1 as SEHNR and CDR2 as FQNEAQ (reference sequence). The CDR3 is 15 residues long. V was shortened by 1 base and J by 7 bases, with 14 bases between the two germline ends. The CDR3 DNA follows: TGTGCCAGCAGCTTAGATTTTCAGATCTGGAATGAGCAGTTCTTC. Protein: CASSLDFQIWNEQFF. Together with reference TRBV7-9 and TRBJ2-1, the CDR3 gives the full variable domain: DTGVSQNPRHKITKRGQNVTFRCDPISEHNRLYWYRQTLGQGPEFLTYFQNEAQLEKSRLLSDRFSAERPKGSFSTLEIQRTEQGDSAMYLCASSLDFQIWNEQFFGPGTRLTVL.

This rearrangement joins TRBV5-1 to TRBJ2-7; 10 bases fit TRBD1. This CDR3 is 18 amino acids long. CDR1 is SGHRS, CDR2 YFSETQ, per germline. Germline trimming cut 2 bases from V and 4 bases from J; bases unmatched to any gene: 15. The CDR3 protein is CASSFLATGGTGAYEQYF. CDR3 DNA sequence: TGCGCCAGCAGCTTTCTAGCGACAGGGGGCACGGGGGCGTACGAGCAGTACTTC.

This clone was detected only once. The chain employs TRBV7-9 and TRBJ2-1; D possibly corresponds to TRBD1 (5 bases). The CDR3 is 17 residues long. Between the trimmed V and J ends, which lost 3 bases and 4 bases, there was a span of 19 bases. In germline, CDR1 is SEHNR, CDR2 FQNEAQ (reference sequence). CDR3 in DNA: TGTGCCAGCAGCTTCAGGGTTTACTATCAATCGTACAATGAGCAGTTCTTC. It translates to CASSFRVYYQSYNEQFF. Supplemented by reference TRBV7-9 and TRBJ2-1, the full variable domain reads DTGVSQNPRHKITKRGQNVTFRCDPISEHNRLYWYRQTLGQGPEFLTYFQNEAQLEKSRLLSDRFSAERPKGSFSTLEIQRTEQGDSAMYLCASSFRVYYQSYNEQFFGPGTRLTVL.

J is TRBJ2-3 and V is TRBV4-1, with 14 bases identical to TRBD2. In germline, CDR1 is MGHRA, CDR2 YSYEKL. The length of the CDR3 is 18 residues. V was clipped by 4 bases and J by 0 bases; unmatched bases: 6. The chain's CDR3 is CASSLGTSGGPSTDTQYF. In DNA, the CDR3 is TGCGCCAGCAGCCTCGGGACTAGCGGGGGCCCTAGCACAGATACGCAGTATTTT.

The chain combines TRBV7-9 with TRBJ2-3; D is uncertain. Trimming removed 1 base at V and 2 bases at J, with 16 bases between. The CDR3 runs 17 residues. Germline CDR1 is SEHNR and CDR2 is FQNEAQ (reference sequence). Here the CDR3 DNA reads TGTGCCAGCAGCTTAGGGCTCGGAGACGGAACCACAGATACGCAGTATTTT. As protein: CASSLGLGDGTTDTQYF. The full variable domain, with the rest looked up from reference TRBV7-9 and TRBJ2-3, is DTGVSQNPRHKITKRGQNVTFRCDPISEHNRLYWYRQTLGQGPEFLTYFQNEAQLEKSRLLSDRFSAERPKGSFSTLEIQRTEQGDSAMYLCASSLGLGDGTTDTQYFGPGTRLTVL.

This rearrangement joins TRBV5-6 to TRBJ1-2, with D possibly matching TRBD1 (6 bases). Trimming removed 2 bases from V and 4 bases from J, with 15 bases in between. The CDR3 covers 15 residues. CDR1 and CDR2 (germline): SGHDT, YYEEEE. The CDR3 reads CASSFRYRARYGYTF. CDR3 in DNA: TGTGCCAGCAGCTTCCGGTACAGGGCACGCTATGGCTACACCTTC.

The table lists this clone with a count of one. The gene calls are TRBV4-1 and TRBJ1-3; no definite D call. Trimming shortened V by 4 bases and J by 0 bases, and 10 bases separated the two germline ends. Germline CDR1 is MGHRA and CDR2 is YSYEKL. This CDR3 is 15 amino acids long. The CDR3 protein is CASSPSGISGNTIYF. For the CDR3, the DNA is TGCGCCAGCAGCCCCTCCGGGATCTCTGGAAACACCATATATTTT.

The J gene is TRBJ1-6, the V gene TRBV5-1; 7 bases are a match to TRBD1. The CDR3 is 14 residues long. Trimming at V came to 5 bases and at J to 7 bases, leaving 6 bases not matched to a gene. CDR1 and CDR2 (germline): SGHRS, YFSETQ. CDR3 region: CASRWGQRNSPLHF. CDR3 nucleotides: TGCGCCAGCAGGTGGGGACAGAGAAATTCACCCCTCCACTTT.

This sequence joins TRBV27 and TRBJ2-7; 8 bases match TRBD1. The CDR3 contains 15 residues. Looked up from germline, CDR1 is MNHEY and CDR2 is SMNVEV (reference sequence). Losses at the gene ends were 5 bases for V and 0 bases for J; bases not matched to a gene: 6. CDR3 DNA: TGTGCCAGCAGTCCATGGACAGGGATCTCCTACGAGCAGTACTTC. Translated: CASSPWTGISYEQYF.

This clone was detected only a few times. The chain employs TRBV2 and TRBJ1-6; 7 bases line up with TRBD1. The CDR3 runs to 22 residues. V trimming: 7 bases; J trimming: 0 bases; junction bases outside the gene matches: 24. CDR1 SNHLY and CDR2 FYNNEI come from the germline V gene. CDR3 DNA sequence: TGTGCCAGCAATATAATCAAAGCCTCCGGGACAGACTTAGACTCCTATAATTCACCCCTCCACTTT. Protein: CASNIIKASGTDLDSYNSPLHF.

The chain employs TRBV11-3 and TRBJ1-3; D gene uncertain. V lost 0 bases and J 0 bases, leaving 9 bases between the germline ends. CDR1 is SGHNT, CDR2 YENEEA, per germline. The CDR3 covers 16 residues. The CDR3 reads CASSLEAGDSGNTIYF. The CDR3 DNA sequence: TGTGCCAGCAGCTTAGAGGCCGGAGACTCTGGAAACACCATATATTTT.

The V gene is TRBV25-1, the J gene TRBJ1-4; D remains unclear. The V end was cut by 6 bases, the J end by 7 bases, with 9 bases between. Germline values: CDR1 MGHDK, CDR2 SYGVNS. This CDR3 is 12 amino acids long. The CDR3 loop is CASRGAVEKLFF. Written as DNA, the CDR3 is TGTGCCAGCAGGGGAGCGGTTGAAAAACTGTTTTTT. The variable domain in full, completed from reference TRBV25-1 and TRBJ1-4, reads EADIYQTPRYLVIGTGKKITLECSQTMGHDKMYWYQQDPGMELHLIHYSYGVNSTEKGDLSSESTVSRIRTEHFPLTLESARPSHTSQYLCASRGAVEKLFFGSGTQLSVL.

This clone was seen a handful of times. This chain connects TRBV15 to TRBJ1-6, with TRBD1 matching over 7 bases. J lost 5 bases, V lost 7 bases, and 5 bases had no gene match. The V gene's germline CDR1 is LNHNV and CDR2 YYDKDF (reference sequence). The CDR3 is made up of 14 amino acids. CDR3 DNA: TGTGCCACCACCGTAGGGACAGATAATTCACCCCTCCACTTT. This gives the protein CATTVGTDNSPLHF.

This chain links TRBV28 with TRBJ1-5; 9 bases agree with TRBD1. Germline V gives CDR1 MDHEN, CDR2 SYDVKM. The V gene end was trimmed by 7 bases and the J gene end by 15 bases; junction bases not matched to a gene: 19. The CDR3 has 15 residues. CDR3 nucleotide sequence: TGTGCCAGCAAGTTTGGCGGGACAGGGATCAATCGTTGGCATTTT. Residues: CASKFGGTGINRWHF.

V is TRBV7-9 and J is TRBJ1-6, with 7 bases lining up with TRBD1. Germline V gives CDR1 SEHNR, CDR2 FQNEAQ (reference sequence). The CDR3 extends over 15 amino acids. With V trimmed by 4 bases and J by 7 bases, 7 bases remained unmatched. This CDR3 is CASSSQGTSNSPLHF. The CDR3 bases are TGTGCCAGCAGCTCACAGGGGACCTCGAATTCACCCCTCCACTTT.

V and J are TRBV3-1 (or the pseudogene TRBV3-2) and TRBJ1-2; D is ambiguous. CDR1 and CDR2 from the germline V gene are LGHDT and YNNKEL (reference sequence). The ends were cut back, 4 bases at V and 3 bases at J, with 15 bases in the middle. The CDR3 runs to 15 residues. CDR3 region: CASSPEIRVHYGYTF. Here the CDR3 DNA reads TGTGCCAGCAGCCCCGAGATCCGGGTTCACTATGGCTACACCTTC.

The chain couples TRBV7-2 to TRBJ2-7, with 7 bases lining up with TRBD1. The CDR3 extends over 16 amino acids. Germline V CDR1 and CDR2: SGHTA, FQGNSA. With V trimmed by 7 bases and J by 1 base, 13 bases remained unmatched. The CDR3 region is CASNRGQPLGSYEQYF. The DNA for the CDR3 is TGTGCCAGCAATAGGGGACAGCCCTTGGGGTCCTACGAGCAGTACTTC.

The count of this clone is one. This sequence joins TRBV14 and TRBJ2-7; weak D call: TRBD1 (6 bases). V lost 4 bases and J lost 0, with 16 bases in between. The germline V gene encodes CDR1 SGHDN and CDR2 FVKESK. CDR3 length: 16 amino acids. The chain's CDR3 is CASSRRTDLYSYEQYF. The CDR3, as DNA: TGTGCCAGCAGCCGCCGGACAGATCTTTACTCCTACGAGCAGTACTTC.